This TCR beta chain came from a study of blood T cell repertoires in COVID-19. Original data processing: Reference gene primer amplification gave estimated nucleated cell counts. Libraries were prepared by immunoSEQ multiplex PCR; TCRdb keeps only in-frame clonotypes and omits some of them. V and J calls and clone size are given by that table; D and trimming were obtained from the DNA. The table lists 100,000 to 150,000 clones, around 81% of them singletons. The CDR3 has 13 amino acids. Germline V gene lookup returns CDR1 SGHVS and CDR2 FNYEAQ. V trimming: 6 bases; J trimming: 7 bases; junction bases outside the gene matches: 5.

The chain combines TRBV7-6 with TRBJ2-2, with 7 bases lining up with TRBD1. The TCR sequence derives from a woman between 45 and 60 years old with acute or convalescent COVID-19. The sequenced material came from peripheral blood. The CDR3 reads CASSLQGFGELFF. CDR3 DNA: TGTGCCAGCAGTTTACAGGGGTTCGGGGAGCTGTTTTTT.